Below are 27 T cell receptor beta chains sequenced from a single sample in a study of CD8 T cells in ankylosing spondylitis. TCRdb reprocessed the 5' RACE reads with MiXCR, giving one entry per CDR3 protein. Among about 260,000 distinct CDR3 sequences, 15% to 25% were seen once, and the ten largest hold about 8.2%. The sequenced material came from blood, either unsorted or a sorted T cell fraction (not recorded which). These TCRs come from a male donor with ankylosing spondylitis or in good health (not recorded which).

This clonotype was counted a few times. The junction and the germline gene differ at one end; a read error may be behind it. V usage is TRBV7-8 and J usage is TRBJ2-2; TRBD2 might be the D (5 bases). The CDR3 spans 16 residues. Per the germline V gene, CDR1 is SGHVS and CDR2 is FQNEAQ. The CDR3 sequence: CASSPRSATNTGELFF. As DNA, the CDR3 is TGTGCCAGCAGCCCCCGTAGCGCGACGAACACCGGGGAGTTGTTTTTT.

This clonotype was seen a few times. This rearrangement joins TRBV20-1 to TRBJ1-1, with D unresolved. The CDR3 loop spans 12 amino acids. Per germline, CDR1 DFQATT and CDR2 SNEGSKA (reference sequence). V was clipped by 4 bases and J by 10 bases, with 16 bases between them. This CDR3 reads CSATDRLNVAFF. In DNA, the CDR3 is TGCAGTGCTACCGACCGTTTGAATGTAGCTTTCTTT.

The chain combines TRBV7-2 with TRBJ2-3, with D possibly being TRBD1 (5 bases). This CDR3 region has 14 residues. Per germline, CDR1 SGHTA and CDR2 FQGNSA. Trimming took off 4 bases at V and 0 bases at J, with 8 bases between the two ends. In nucleotides, the CDR3 is TGTGCCAGCAGCTATGACAGTAGCACAGATACGCAGTATTTT. The encoded protein is CASSYDSSTDTQYF. The full variable domain, with the rest looked up from reference TRBV7-2 and TRBJ2-3, is GAGVSQSPSNKVTEKGKDVELRCDPISGHTALYWYRQSLGQGLEFLIYFQGNSAPDKSGLPSDRFSAERTGGSVSTLTIQRTQQEDSAVYLCASSYDSSTDTQYFGPGTRLTVL.

Points on this clonotype: Compared with germline, one end of the junction differs, possibly owing to a read error. This chain links TRBV4-2 with TRBJ1-2; possible D gene TRBD1, 5 bases. The CDR3 loop spans 14 amino acids. Germline CDR1 is LGHNA and CDR2 is YNFKEQ. As DNA, the CDR3 is TGTGCCAGCAGCCAAGATCGGGACCTGGGAGGCTGCACCTTC. Translating it yields CASSQDRDLGGCTF.

This sequence joins TRBV20-1 and TRBJ2-3; D not certain. CDR1 DFQATT and CDR2 SNEGSKA come from the germline V gene (reference sequence). The germline V and J ends were trimmed by 5 bases and 6 bases, with 12 bases remaining between them. This CDR3 comprises 12 residues. This CDR3 is CSASLHTDTQYF. The CDR3 DNA is TGCAGTGCTTCCCTTCATACGGATACGCAGTATTTT.

There are a few counts of this clonotype. The rearrangement links TRBV6-1 to TRBJ1-4, with D possibly being TRBD1 (6 bases). The CDR3 loop spans 14 amino acids. Deletions cut 4 bases from V and 5 bases from J, with 11 bases between. Germline lookup yields CDR1 MNHNS and CDR2 SASEGT. In DNA, the CDR3 is TGTGCCAGCAGTGCGCAGGGGTCCAATGAAAAACTGTTTTTT. Translated, it gives CASSAQGSNEKLFF.

This chain links TRBV20-1 with TRBJ1-1; tentatively, D is TRBD1 (5 bases). The CDR3 spans 13 residues. The germline gives CDR1 DFQATT, CDR2 SNEGSKA (reference sequence). The ends were cut back, 6 bases at V and 7 bases at J, with 18 bases in the middle. The CDR3 reads CSASTGGSGEAFF. The CDR3 bases are TGCAGTGCGTCCACTGGGGGGAGTGGTGAAGCTTTCTTT.

The chain employs TRBV3-1 and TRBJ1-6, with a tentative D call TRBD1 (6 bases). Trimming cost V 5 bases and J 9 bases, with 11 bases left between them. The CDR3 loop spans 13 amino acids. Germline V CDR1 and CDR2: LGHDT, YNNKEL (reference sequence). The CDR3 DNA is TGTGCCAGCAGCAGCAGGGGTGGTTCACCCCTCCACTTT. This gives the protein CASSSRGGSPLHF. Supplemented by reference TRBV3-1 and TRBJ1-6, the full variable domain reads DTAVSQTPKYLVTQMGNDKSIKCEQNLGHDTMYWYKQDSKKFLKIMFSYNNKELIINETVPNRFSPKSPDKAHLNLHINSLELGDSAVYFCASSSRGGSPLHFGNGTRLTVT.

At least ten counts were recorded for this clonotype. This chain joins TRBV5-6 and TRBJ1-6; D might be TRBD1 (6 bases). Trimming pared 4 bases from V and 10 bases from J, leaving 12 bases between. From germline, CDR1 is SGHDT and CDR2 YYEEEE. This CDR3 comprises 13 residues. CDR3 amino acids: CASSPRGQSPLHF. CDR3 DNA: TGTGCCAGCAGCCCGCGGGGGCAATCACCCCTCCACTTT.

This clonotype appeared a few times. J is TRBJ2-5 and V is TRBV9; possibly TRBD2 for D (7 bases). V lost 0 bases to trimming and J lost 0 bases, with 12 bases between them. The CDR3 runs 16 residues. Germline assignment: CDR1 SGDLS and CDR2 YYNGEE. CDR3 amino acids: CASSVEGGGYQETQYF. CDR3 DNA: TGTGCCAGCAGCGTAGAAGGGGGAGGGTACCAAGAGACCCAGTACTTC.

V usage is TRBV11-2 and J usage is TRBJ1-3; 7 nucleotides agree with TRBD1. The CDR3 runs to 16 residues. The V segment lost 4 bases and the J segment 0 bases; nucleotides outside the gene matches: 6. Germline values: CDR1 SGHAT, CDR2 FQNNGV. CDR3 sequence: CASSWGTVDSGNTIYF. In nucleotides, the CDR3 is TGTGCCAGCAGCTGGGGGACAGTTGACTCTGGAAACACCATATATTTT.

This chain joins TRBV12-3 or TRBV12-4 and TRBJ1-4, with 8 bases lining up with TRBD1. This CDR3 spans 15 amino acids. V was clipped by 4 bases and J by 8 bases; unmatched bases: 9. As DNA, the CDR3 is TGTGCCAGCAGTTCTCGACAGGGGTTTAGGGAAAAACTGTTTTTT. Its protein product is CASSSRQGFREKLFF.

This clonotype was seen only a few times. This chain links TRBV10-3 with TRBJ1-2, with D possibly being TRBD1 (5 bases). V lost 2 bases, J lost 7 bases, and 14 bases lay in between. The V gene's germline CDR1 is ENHRY and CDR2 SYGVKD. CDR3 size: 14 residues. The CDR3 reads CAISEIQGLSGYTF. CDR3 nucleotides: TGTGCCATCAGTGAGATCCAGGGTTTGAGTGGCTACACCTTC.

The chain recombines TRBV28 with TRBJ2-3, with D perhaps TRBD2 (6 bases). V was cut by 6 bases and J by 5 bases, with 21 bases left in between. This CDR3 has 16 amino acids. Germline V gene lookup returns CDR1 MDHEN and CDR2 SYDVKM. CDR3 nucleotides: TGTGCCAGCAGCCCGTCCGGGACTCAAAACCGAGATACGCAGTATTTT. Translating it yields CASSPSGTQNRDTQYF.

The chain uses TRBV12-3 or TRBV12-4 and TRBJ1-6, with 12 bases identical to TRBD1. The trim removed 5 bases at V and 9 bases at J, leaving 2 bases unmatched. CDR3 length equals 14 residues. CDR3 loop: CASSGTGGLSPLHF. For the CDR3, the DNA is TGTGCCAGCAGTGGGACAGGGGGCCTTTCACCCCTCCACTTT.

This clonotype was counted ten times or more. The chain couples TRBV12-3 or TRBV12-4 to TRBJ1-5, with D tentatively TRBD1 (5 bases). V gave up 6 bases and J gave up 0 bases, with 9 bases separating them. The CDR3 covers 14 residues. The CDR3 region is CASRAGTSNQPQHF. The CDR3 DNA reads TGTGCCAGCAGGGCCGGGACTAGCAATCAGCCCCAGCATTTT.

This clonotype was recorded a few times. This chain joins TRBV20-1 and TRBJ2-5; D is perhaps TRBD2 (7 bases). CDR1 DFQATT and CDR2 SNEGSKA come from the germline V gene (reference sequence). CDR3 length: 14 amino acids. V was clipped by 5 bases and J by 4 bases, with 17 bases between them. Here the CDR3 DNA reads TGCAGTGCTGCACTTGCGGGGGCTGCAGAGACCCAGTACTTC. Translated, it gives CSAALAGAAETQYF.

The chain uses TRBV20-1 and TRBJ2-3; D perhaps matches TRBD1 (6 bases). V was shortened by 4 bases and J by 0 bases, with 14 bases between the two germline ends. Germline V lookup: CDR1 DFQATT, CDR2 SNEGSKA (reference sequence). The CDR3 is 15 amino acids. Here the CDR3 reads CSATWTETSTDTQYF. For the CDR3, the DNA is TGCAGTGCTACCTGGACAGAAACTAGCACAGATACGCAGTATTTT.

This clonotype was detected many times. This sequence joins TRBV20-1 and TRBJ1-5; D is uncertain. The ends were cut back, 3 bases at V and 2 bases at J, with 11 bases in the middle. Germline V lookup: CDR1 DFQATT, CDR2 SNEGSKA (reference sequence). The CDR3 spans 14 residues. The CDR3 loop is CSASLGGGNQPQHF. In DNA form, the CDR3 reads TGCAGTGCTAGTTTGGGCGGGGGCAATCAGCCCCAGCATTTT.

This clonotype turned up a few times. The CDR3 DNA reads as TGTGCCAGCAGCTTAGGTGGAACAAGAGGAAAACTGTTTTTT. It is translated as CASSLGGTRGKLFF. V and J are TRBV7-7 and TRBJ1-4; unclear D gene. Germline assignment: CDR1 SSHAT and CDR2 FNYEAQ (reference sequence). This CDR3 comprises 14 residues. Deletions cut 1 base from V and 10 bases from J, with 13 bases between. The full variable domain, its missing parts supplied by reference TRBV7-7 and TRBJ1-4, is GAGVSQSPRYKVTKRGQDVTLRCDPISSHATLYWYQQALGQGPEFLTYFNYEAQPDKSGLPSDRFSAERPEGSISTLTIQRTEQRDSAMYRCASSLGGTRGKLFFGSGTQLSVL.

The rearrangement links TRBV28 to TRBJ1-2, with 11 bases aligning to TRBD1. There are 14 residues in the CDR3. Trimming removed 4 bases from V and 4 bases from J; junction bases left unmatched: 2. The germline CDR1 and CDR2 sequences are MDHEN and SYDVKM. CDR3 DNA sequence: TGTGCCAGCAGTTGGGGGACAGGGGGCTATGGCTACACCTTC. Residues: CASSWGTGGYGYTF.

Many counts were recorded for this clonotype. This chain joins TRBV20-1 and TRBJ1-6; 7 positions match TRBD1. Germline assignment: CDR1 DFQATT and CDR2 SNEGSKA (reference sequence). The J segment lost 5 bases and the V segment lost 6 bases, leaving 7 bases of the junction unmatched. CDR3 size: 14 residues. The CDR3 sequence is CSALRTGDNSPLHF. CDR3 nucleotide sequence: TGCAGTGCCTTACGGACAGGAGATAATTCACCCCTCCACTTT.

V gene TRBV28 combines with J gene TRBJ2-1, with D possibly matching TRBD2 (6 bases). There are 15 residues in the CDR3. CDR1 and CDR2 (germline): MDHEN, SYDVKM. Trimming took off 7 bases at V and 0 bases at J, with 13 bases between the two ends. CDR3 sequence reads: CASKPLGSSYNEQFF. CDR3 bases: TGTGCCAGCAAGCCTCTCGGGAGCTCCTACAATGAGCAGTTCTTC.

The sample holds a few counts of this clonotype. The V call is TRBV12-3 or TRBV12-4, the J call TRBJ1-2; 7 bases match TRBD1. The CDR3 sequence is 17 residues long. V gave up 7 bases and J gave up 0 bases; unmatched junction bases: 14. The CDR3 DNA is TGTGCCAGCACAATAGGATTTAACAGGGGAGCTAACTATGGCTACACCTTC. It codes for CASTIGFNRGANYGYTF.

The table lists this clonotype with a few counts. The chain is built from TRBV6-1 and TRBJ1-3; no firm D call. This CDR3 comprises 16 residues. Trimming cost V 4 bases and J 0 bases, with 13 bases left between them. The germline V gene has CDR1 MNHNS and CDR2 SASEGT. CDR3 nucleotide sequence: TGTGCCAGCAGTGGTTCGGACCGAATCTCTGGAAACACCATATATTTT. Its translation is CASSGSDRISGNTIYF.

This clonotype came up a few times. The chain joins TRBV7-3 to TRBJ2-2, with TRBD2 as a possible D gene (7 bases). This CDR3 spans 15 amino acids. The germline V gene has CDR1 SGHTA and CDR2 FQGTGA. Trimming took off 3 bases at V and 3 bases at J, with 11 bases between the two ends. CDR3 residues: CASSFGGAYTGELFF. CDR3 DNA: TGTGCCAGCAGCTTTGGGGGGGCGTACACCGGGGAGCTGTTTTTT.

The V gene is TRBV5-1, the J gene TRBJ2-5; D may be TRBD2 (5 bases). The CDR3 is 14 amino acids. Trimming cost V 2 bases and J 2 bases, with 10 bases left between them. Germline CDR1 is SGHRS and CDR2 is YFSETQ. The CDR3 nucleotides read TGCGCCAGCAGCTTAACTACGGGGCAAGAGACCCAGTACTTC. This encodes CASSLTTGQETQYF. The whole variable domain, filled in from reference TRBV5-1 and TRBJ2-5, reads KAGVTQTPRYLIKTRGQQVTLSCSPISGHRSVSWYQQTPGQGLQFLFEYFSETQRNKGNFPGRFSGRQFSNSRSEMNVSTLELGDSALYLCASSLTTGQETQYFGPGTRLLVL.